The clone carrying this TCR beta chain was counted ten times or more. Antigen: not known. Amplification of TCR beta CDR3 regions was performed using RNA transcripts as template. The primer set for the first-round RT-PCR of the TCR CDR3 was HTBI. TCRdb used MiXCR to reprocess the multiplex PCR reads, holding one entry per CDR3 protein. The table records about 640,000 distinct CDR3 sequences, roughly 20% of them present only once. The source of the sample is a study of T cells in Graves' hyperthyroidism and ophthalmopathy. Study-level findings and limits: The blood repertoire included most of the expanded thyroid clonotypes above 0.001.

The CDR3 is 15 residues long. Trimming removed 3 bases at V and 0 bases at J, with 11 bases between. CDR1 is MNHEY and CDR2 is SMNVEV in the germline V gene (reference sequence). Each 10 ml fresh peripheral blood draw supplied the PBMCs. The genes are TRBV27 and TRBJ1-1; D is unresolved. The sequenced sample consisted of blood. This sequence was found in a man in his thirties or forties with Graves' ophthalmopathy. In DNA form, the CDR3 reads TGTGCCAGCAGTTTGACTGGGCCAATGAACACTGAAGCTTTCTTT. This translates into CASSLTGPMNTEAFF.